The rows below give T cell receptor beta chains drawn from one sample of a study of lymphopenia after photon versus proton radiotherapy. Some clones are missing from TCRdb's copy, which holds only in-frame ones; the method was immunoSEQ multiplex PCR. The data contain 45,000 to 65,000 clones, roughly nine tenths of them seen just once; the ten biggest clones take up approximately 18%. Sequenced material: peripheral blood, taken from a patient treated with photon-based radiotherapy. These receptors came from a woman in her 40s with cholangiocarcinoma. The CDR3 runs from the conserved cysteine through the conserved F or W. D genes are given only for firm matches.

len	d_gene	j_gene	v_gene	CDR3aa
15	TRBD1	TRBJ1-6	TRBV6-1	CASSVETGVGSPLHF
15	-	TRBJ1-2	TRBV18	CASSPPDNINYGYTF
15	TRBD2	TRBJ2-3	TRBV30	CAWSALAGKTDTQYF
14	TRBD2	TRBJ2-3	TRBV7-2	CASSLLAATDTQYF
14	-	TRBJ2-1	TRBV29-1	CSVDTPDQGNEQFF
11	-	TRBJ1-1	TRBV29-1	CSDGMNTEAFF
17	TRBD1	TRBJ2-5	TRBV10-2	CASSIGRQGWFQETQYF
14	TRBD1	TRBJ1-1	TRBV5-8	CASSWDRLNTEAFF
14	-	TRBJ1-3	TRBV7-2	CASSSRGGGNTIYF
13	-	TRBJ2-7	TRBV5-6	CASSLEGSYEQYF
14	-	TRBJ1-1	TRBV7-2	CASSLGDSWTEAFF
12	-	TRBJ2-3	TRBV10-3	CAISDSQDTQYF
13	TRBD2	TRBJ2-3	TRBV12-5	CASGSTSADTQYF
14	-	TRBJ1-2	TRBV6-1	CASTPGLNNYGYTF
15	TRBD2	TRBJ2-1	TRBV10-1	CASSEGAGDRSEQFF
14	-	TRBJ2-7	TRBV11-2	CASIPVDGSYEQYF
14	-	TRBJ2-7	TRBV29-1	CSVEGGNRPYEQYF
15	TRBD1	TRBJ2-7	TRBV18	CASSPLWTGTHEQYF
17	TRBD1	TRBJ2-2	TRBV4-1	CASSRGQGGPNTGELFF
12	-	TRBJ1-1	TRBV9	CASSPSNTEAFF
15	-	TRBJ2-7	TRBV5-1	CASSLARVTRYEQYF
15	TRBD1	TRBJ2-7	TRBV11-2	CASSLLGTEGYEQYF
14	-	TRBJ2-3	TRBV30	CAWSDNTSTDTQYF
13	-	TRBJ2-1	TRBV7-9	CASAESSYNEQFF
19	-	TRBJ2-6	TRBV12-2	CASRLPHFEGPSGANVLTF
18	-	TRBJ2-7	TRBV28	CASSPLLSSRATNYEQYF
14	-	TRBJ1-5	TRBV6-5	CASSYSSSNQPQHF
12	-	TRBJ1-1	TRBV2	CAGGTLDTEAFF
15	-	TRBJ2-7	TRBV9	CASSVGGGMSYEQYF
14	-	TRBJ1-6	TRBV28	CASSLGSTGSPLHF
15	TRBD2	TRBJ2-1	TRBV5-1	CASSWLAGKLDEQFF
14	TRBD1	TRBJ2-7	TRBV30	CASNPGQGVYEQYF
16	-	TRBJ2-5	TRBV5-1	CASSRTGSTTGETQYF
14	-	TRBJ2-3	TRBV25-1	CASSEFTVTDTQYF
13	-	TRBJ1-4	TRBV29-1	CSVVSANSEKLFF
18	TRBD1	TRBJ1-1	TRBV27	CASRAGTGVGWGGTEAFF
16	TRBD1	TRBJ1-6	TRBV27	CASSISGQGLNSPLHF
12	-	TRBJ2-7	TRBV25-1	CASSGNSYEQYF
14	-	TRBJ2-2	TRBV14	CASSPGRNTGELFF
17	TRBD2	TRBJ2-7	TRBV11-2	CASSLGRGGGISYEQYF
12	-	TRBJ1-5	TRBV7-9	CASSLGTQPQHF
15	TRBD2	TRBJ2-3	TRBV5-1	CASSLSAGAGDTQYF
15	-	TRBJ2-1	TRBV11-2	CASRPTGVSDNEQFF
13	-	TRBJ1-5	TRBV28	CASTPGSPGPQHF
13	TRBD2	TRBJ2-7	TRBV30	CAWSSSGSLSQYF
12	-	TRBJ2-2	TRBV9	CASSANTGELFF
14	TRBD1	TRBJ1-2	TRBV7-9	CASSVSGQFYGYTF
14	-	TRBJ2-3	TRBV9	CASSVEAGGDTQYF
13	-	TRBJ2-2	TRBV7-2	CASSSGDTGELFF
17	TRBD2	TRBJ2-5	TRBV29-1	CSVRRGTTSSYQETQYF
14	-	TRBJ2-3	TRBV11-2	CASSLDVSTDTQYF
15	TRBD1	TRBJ2-1	TRBV4-2	CASSQDQGDYNEQFF
13	-	TRBJ1-5	TRBV19	CASSWGDNQPQHF
15	-	TRBJ2-1	TRBV4-1	CASSSSGTLSNEQFF
13	-	TRBJ2-6	TRBV19	CASSPTGANVLTF
15	-	TRBJ1-2	TRBV2	CASSVGGVPGYGYTF
17	-	TRBJ1-5	TRBV10-2	CASSEFLDSPINQPQHF
17	TRBD1	TRBJ1-5	TRBV27	CASSQDQLTGGRQPQHF
13	-	TRBJ1-2	TRBV2	CASSGGGGYGYTF
13	-	TRBJ2-7	TRBV7-2	CASSPLGTHEQYF